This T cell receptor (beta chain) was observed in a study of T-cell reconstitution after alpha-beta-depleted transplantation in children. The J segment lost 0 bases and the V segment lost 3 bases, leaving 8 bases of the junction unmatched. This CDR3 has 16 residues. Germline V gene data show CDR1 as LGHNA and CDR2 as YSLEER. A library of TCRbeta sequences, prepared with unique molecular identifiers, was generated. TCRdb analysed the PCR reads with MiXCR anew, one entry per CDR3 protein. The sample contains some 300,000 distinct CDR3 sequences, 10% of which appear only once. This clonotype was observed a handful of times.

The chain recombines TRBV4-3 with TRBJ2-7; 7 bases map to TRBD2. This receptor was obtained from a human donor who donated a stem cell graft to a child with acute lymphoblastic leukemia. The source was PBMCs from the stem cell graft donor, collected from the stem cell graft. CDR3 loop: CASSQGVAGSSYEQYF. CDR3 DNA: TGCGCCAGCAGCCAGGGTGTAGCGGGCAGCTCCTACGAGCAGTACTTC.